This TCR beta chain was recovered during a study of cytomegalovirus exposure and HLA in healthy donors. About the research overall: Of 300 to 450 genotyped donors, about 80% clustered with self-reported Caucasian donors.

Germline CDR1 reads MDHEN; CDR2 reads SYDVKM. This CDR3 contains 13 residues. V was clipped by 3 bases and J by 7 bases, with 13 bases between them. Notes on the study in general: In a later analysis, TCR beta V- and J-gene trimming was associated with a missense DCLRE1C variant.

Comments on this clone: No antigen is known for it.

The PCR had 60 Vbeta and 13 Jbeta primers. Sequencing used immunoSEQ multiplex PCR; TCRdb keeps in-frame clones, though not all of them. The table has some 150,000 clones, over 65% seen once. V usage is TRBV28 and J usage is TRBJ2-7, with D hard to call. Sequencing was performed on PBMCs. This clonotype was obtained from a female donor in good health and CMV-seronegative. CDR3 nucleotide sequence: TGTGCCAGCAGTTTGGCGACTCCCGCGGAGCAGTACTTC. This translates into CASSLATPAEQYF.